The present TCR beta chain was sequenced within a study of CD8+CD57+ T cells in acquired aplastic anemia. An expansion of CD8+CD57+ cells by flow cytometry had been shown in patients chosen for sequencing. Severe acquired aplastic anemia was present in every patient. This clonotype was recorded at least ten times. At one of its ends the junction is not consistent with the germline gene, which may arise from a read error. Genomic DNA was employed as the template in profiling TCR beta VDJ and CDR3. TCRdb redid the calling of the reads with MiXCR, one entry per CDR3 protein. The sample has about 190,000 distinct CDR3 sequences, nearly 50% seen once. Per germline, CDR1 SSHAT and CDR2 FNYEAQ (reference sequence). This CDR3 is built from 15 residues.

The chain joins TRBV7-7 to TRBJ2-2; maybe TRBD1 (5 bases). This receptor was identified in a human donor with aplastic anemia. The sample was sorted CD4+, CD8+, or CD8+CD57+ T cells (not recorded which) from PBMCs. This chain's CDR3 is CASSLSRVGTGELFF. The CDR3 nucleotides are TGTGCTAGCAGCTTAAGCAGGGTTGGCACCGGGGAGCTGTTTTTT.